This entry concerns a single T cell receptor (beta chain). The antigen is not known. This sample stems from a study of CD8+ T cells in alopecia areata. General study points: Numerous clones, expanded in lesions, remained in scalp and blood during tofacitinib. Higher clonality was seen in lesional scalp than in normal scalp, especially in alopecia totalis/universalis. Clarity of TCR sharing across patients fell short of that in mice, possibly HLA-related.

As to treatment: oral pan-JAK inhibitor, 5-10 mg twice daily. RNA extraction and reverse transcription yielded cDNA as sequencing template. The repertoire was sequenced with immunoSEQ multiplex PCR; TCRdb's copy has only in-frame clones and lacks some. The profile covers tens of thousands of clones, with approximately 29% appearing a single time and 15% taken by the ten largest. There are 17 residues in the CDR3. Germline lookup yields CDR1 SGHVS and CDR2 FQNEAQ. V shed 0 bases and J 0 bases; nucleotides not matched to a gene: 3. The genes are TRBV7-8 and TRBJ2-3; 10 bases align to TRBD2. The source was CD8+ T cells sorted from blood, collected at week 4, from a patient treated with tofacitinib. This receptor was obtained from a human donor with alopecia areata. CDR3 bases: TGTGCCAGCAGCTTAGCCGGACTAGCGGCTAGCACAGATACGCAGTATTTT. Translated: CASSLAGLAASTDTQYF.